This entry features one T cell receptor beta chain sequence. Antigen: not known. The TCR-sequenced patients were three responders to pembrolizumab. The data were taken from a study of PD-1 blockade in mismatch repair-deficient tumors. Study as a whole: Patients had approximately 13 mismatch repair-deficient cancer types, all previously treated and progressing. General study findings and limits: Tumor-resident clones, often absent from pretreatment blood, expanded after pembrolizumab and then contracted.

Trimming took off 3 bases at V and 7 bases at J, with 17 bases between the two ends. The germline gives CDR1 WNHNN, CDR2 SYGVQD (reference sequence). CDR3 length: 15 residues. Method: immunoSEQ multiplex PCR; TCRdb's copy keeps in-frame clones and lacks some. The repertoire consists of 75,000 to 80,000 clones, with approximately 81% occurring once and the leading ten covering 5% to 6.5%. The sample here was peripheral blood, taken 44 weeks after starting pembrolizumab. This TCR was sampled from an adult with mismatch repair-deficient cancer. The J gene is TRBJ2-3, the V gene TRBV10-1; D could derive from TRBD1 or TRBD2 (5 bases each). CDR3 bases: TGCGCCAGCAGTGAAGAGGGGCTAGGGCGGTATACGCAGTATTTT. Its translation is CASSEEGLGRYTQYF.